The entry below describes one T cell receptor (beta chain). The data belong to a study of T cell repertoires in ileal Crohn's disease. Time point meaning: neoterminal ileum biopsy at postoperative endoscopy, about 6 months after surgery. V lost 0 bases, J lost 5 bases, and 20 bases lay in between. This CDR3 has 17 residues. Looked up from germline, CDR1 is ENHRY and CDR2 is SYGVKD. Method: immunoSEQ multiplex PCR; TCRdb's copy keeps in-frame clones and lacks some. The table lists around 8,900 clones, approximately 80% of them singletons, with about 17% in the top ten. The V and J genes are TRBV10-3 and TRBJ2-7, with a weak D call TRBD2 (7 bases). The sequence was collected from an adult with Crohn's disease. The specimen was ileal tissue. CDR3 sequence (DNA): TGTGCCATCAGTGAGTCGCCTAGCGGAACCAGGGGCCACGAGCAGTACTTC. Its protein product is CAISESPSGTRGHEQYF.